This T cell receptor beta chain was captured in a study of shared clonotypes between healthy human individuals. Remarks on this clone: The target antigen is unknown.

Only CD45RO-negative cells positively selected for CCR7 counted as naive CD8 cells, so terminally differentiated effector memory CD45RA+ cells were excluded. Study outcomes and limitations: Clonotype sharing among donors was thought likely to change with sequencing depth.

This table comes from immunoSEQ multiplex PCR, and its TCRdb copy is limited to in-frame clones, with some not included. The profile covers some 1,900,000 clones, with over 85% appearing a single time and more than 0.9% taken by the ten largest. CDR1 LNHDA and CDR2 SQIVND come from the germline V gene (reference sequence). CDR3 length: 16 residues. The ends were cut back, 4 bases at V and 1 base at J, with 15 bases in the middle. This chain joins TRBV19 and TRBJ2-3, with D tentatively TRBD1 or TRBD2 (5 bases each). Material for sequencing was naive CD8+ T cells sorted from blood. The receptor was derived from a man aged 18 to 35 in good health. The chain's CDR3 is CASSTYGGLGTDTQYF. DNA of the CDR3: TGTGCCAGTAGTACCTATGGGGGATTGGGCACAGATACGCAGTATTTT.